Presented here are 30 T cell receptor beta chains from one specimen sequenced in a study of blood T cell repertoires in COVID-19. Only in-frame clones appear in the TCRdb table, and some are missing; sequencing was by immunoSEQ multiplex PCR. This sample carries around 80,000 clones, 70% to 85% of them seen once, and the ten largest clones take about 5.7%. The sample consisted of peripheral blood. These receptors originate from a man over 45 with active or convalescent COVID-19.

The V gene is TRBV11-2, the J gene TRBJ1-4, with D tentatively TRBD1 (5 bases). Germline-derived CDR1 and CDR2 are SGHAT and FQNNGV. Deletions cut 0 bases from V and 6 bases from J, with 14 bases between. This CDR3 region has 16 residues. The CDR3 coding sequence is TGTGCCAGCAGCTTAGATATGTCGGGGGATGATGAAAAACTGTTTTTT. Protein product: CASSLDMSGDDEKLFF. Filled out from reference TRBV11-2 and TRBJ1-4, the complete variable domain reads EAGVAQSPRYKIIEKRQSVAFWCNPISGHATLYWYQQILGQGPKLLIQFQNNGVVDDSQLPKDRFSAERLKGVDSTLKIQPAKLEDSAVYLCASSLDMSGDDEKLFFGSGTQLSVL.

This chain connects TRBV2 to TRBJ2-7; possible D gene TRBD1, 6 bases. V was cut by 11 bases and J by 3 bases, with 11 bases left in between. Germline-derived CDR1 and CDR2 are SNHLY and FYNNEI. The CDR3 consists of 11 residues. DNA of the CDR3: TGTGCCGGGGCCAGGGGCTACGAGCAGTACTTC. Translating it yields CAGARGYEQYF.

The V call is TRBV19, the J call TRBJ2-1, with 7 bases that match TRBD2. CDR1 and CDR2 (germline): LNHDA, SQIVND (reference sequence). The CDR3 sequence is 15 residues long. Trimming at V came to 3 bases and at J to 7 bases, leaving 9 bases not matched to a gene. The CDR3, as DNA: TGTGCCAGTAGTATCCAGCGGGGCGCGGGAAATGAGCAGTTCTTC. Encoded protein: CASSIQRGAGNEQFF.

The chain carries TRBV11-2 and TRBJ2-7; 9 positions match TRBD1. Trimming at V came to 4 bases and at J to 7 bases, leaving 8 bases not matched to a gene. Germline lookup yields CDR1 SGHAT and CDR2 FQNNGV. The CDR3 length is 14 residues. The CDR3 nucleotides are TGTGCCAGCAGCTGGACAGGGGCCCGAGAGGAGCAGTACTTC. Translating gives CASSWTGAREEQYF.

J is TRBJ1-6 and V is TRBV19, with unresolved D. V was pared by 9 bases and J by 6 bases, with 18 bases between. Germline CDR1 and CDR2: LNHDA and SQIVND (reference sequence). The CDR3 length is 15 residues. DNA of the CDR3: TGTGCCAGCAGCACGGGGTCTTTAAGTAATTCACCCCTCCACTTT. Residues: CASSTGSLSNSPLHF. The whole variable domain, filled in from reference TRBV19 and TRBJ1-6, reads DGGITQSPKYLFRKEGQNVTLSCEQNLNHDAMYWYRQDPGQGLRLIYYSQIVNDFQKGDIAEGYSVSREKKESFPLTVTSAQKNPTAFYLCASSTGSLSNSPLHFGNGTRLTVT.

This chain links TRBV9 with TRBJ2-7, with 8 positions matching TRBD2. Germline V lookup: CDR1 SGDLS, CDR2 YYNGEE. The CDR3 loop spans 14 amino acids. Trimming at V came to 0 bases and at J to 3 bases, leaving 2 bases not matched to a gene. The CDR3 loop is CASSVAAGDYEQYF. In nucleotides, the CDR3 is TGTGCCAGCAGCGTAGCAGCGGGGGACTACGAGCAGTACTTC.

The CDR3 region has the DNA TGTGCCAGCAGCCTAGCGGGGGCCTACAATGAGCAGTTCTTC. It encodes CASSLAGAYNEQFF. V usage is TRBV3-1 (or the pseudogene TRBV3-2) and J usage is TRBJ2-1; TRBD2 matches 9 bases. J lost 2 bases, V lost 4 bases, and 0 bases had no gene match. The CDR3 spans 14 residues. The germline CDR1 and CDR2 sequences are LGHDT and YNNKEL (reference sequence).

The J gene is TRBJ1-3, the V gene TRBV5-6, with D perhaps matching TRBD1 (5 bases). The length of the CDR3 is 15 residues. Germline V gives CDR1 SGHDT, CDR2 YYEEEE. V dropped 0 bases and J dropped 1 base, with 8 bases sitting between them. Here the CDR3 DNA reads TGTGCCAGCAGCTTGGCGTCAGGGTCTGGAAACACCATATATTTT. Its protein product is CASSLASGSGNTIYF.

Only one count was recorded for this clone. The chain uses TRBV11-2 and TRBJ2-7; D possibly corresponds to TRBD1 (5 bases). The V gene's germline CDR1 is SGHAT and CDR2 FQNNGV. The CDR3 consists of 14 residues. V was shortened by 7 bases and J by 3 bases, with 16 bases between the two germline ends. The CDR3 DNA sequence: TGTGCCAGCACCCAAACAGGTATCCTCTACGAGCAGTACTTC. This encodes CASTQTGILYEQYF.

The chain has TRBV5-4 and TRBJ1-1; 8 bases map to TRBD1. V gave up 1 base and J gave up 1 base; unmatched junction bases: 9. Germline CDR1 SGHNT, CDR2 YYREEE (reference sequence). The CDR3 sequence is 17 residues long. Here the CDR3 DNA reads TGTGCCAGCAGCTTGTGGTCAGGGGGCTGGGGGAACACTGAAGCTTTCTTT. The encoded protein is CASSLWSGGWGNTEAFF.

V gene TRBV9 combines with J gene TRBJ2-5; 10 bases agree with TRBD2. Per germline, CDR1 SGDLS and CDR2 YYNGEE. Trimming cost V 5 bases and J 5 bases; bases outside gene matches: 9. The CDR3 is 15 amino acids. The CDR3, as DNA: TGTGCCAGCAGTTCCGGGACTAGCGTCGGGGAGACCCAGTACTTC. Its translation is CASSSGTSVGETQYF.

The V gene is TRBV3-1 (or the pseudogene TRBV3-2), the J gene TRBJ2-1, with TRBD2 matching 15 bases. Germline loops: CDR1 LGHDT, CDR2 YNNKEL (reference sequence). Trimming at V came to 6 bases and at J to 7 bases, leaving 13 bases not matched to a gene. The CDR3 contains 18 residues. CDR3 protein: CASSQIVGTSGGSNEQFF. CDR3 DNA: TGTGCCAGCAGTCAGATAGTCGGGACTAGCGGGGGGAGTAATGAGCAGTTCTTC.

The V call is TRBV10-3, the J call TRBJ2-7, with 12 bases matching TRBD1. Looked up from germline, CDR1 is ENHRY and CDR2 is SYGVKD. V lost 11 bases to trimming and J lost 5 bases; unmatched junction nucleotides: 4. This CDR3 has 12 amino acids. The CDR3 region has the DNA TGTGCCGCGGGACAGGGGGCAGACGAGCAGTACTTC. Protein: CAAGQGADEQYF.

The DNA of the CDR3 is TGCGCCAGCAGTCAGGGTGATACAGCGGGTGGCGAGACCCAGTACTTC. As protein: CASSQGDTAGGETQYF. The genes are TRBV5-1 and TRBJ2-5, with D possibly being TRBD2 (6 bases). This CDR3 spans 16 amino acids. Germline CDR1 reads SGHRS; CDR2 reads YFSETQ. V lost 5 bases and J lost 5, with 22 bases in between.

This clone has a single count. The genes are TRBV5-1 and TRBJ2-7; tentative D call: TRBD2 (6 bases). Germline V gives CDR1 SGHRS, CDR2 YFSETQ. Trimming shortened V by 2 bases and J by 2 bases, and 20 bases separated the two germline ends. There are 17 residues in the CDR3. The CDR3 DNA follows: TGCGCCAGCAGCTTCGCGGAAACGGGACTCCGGCCCTACGAGCAGTACTTC. Amino acids: CASSFAETGLRPYEQYF.

This chain connects TRBV2 to TRBJ1-2; 8 bases line up with TRBD1. V lost 6 bases to trimming and J lost 8 bases; unmatched junction nucleotides: 11. CDR1 and CDR2 (germline): SNHLY, FYNNEI. This CDR3 has 14 amino acids. CDR3 residues: CASSETGVSKGYTF. The DNA of the CDR3 is TGTGCCAGCAGCGAGACAGGGGTGTCAAAGGGCTACACCTTC.

The CDR3 DNA is TGTGCCAGCGGCGGGGTGGGACAGCTCTACTACACCTTC. Its protein is CASGGVGQLYYTF. The J gene is TRBJ1-2, the V gene TRBV3-1 (or the pseudogene TRBV3-2); 7 nucleotides line up with TRBD1. The junction had 13 bases not matched to a gene; V was cut back by 8 bases and J by 10 bases. CDR3 size: 13 residues. Germline V lookup: CDR1 LGHDT, CDR2 YNNKEL (reference sequence).

The chain couples TRBV11-2 to TRBJ2-7; 7 bases match TRBD2. The CDR3 runs to 18 residues. J was trimmed by 3 bases and V by 5 bases; bases with no gene match: 19. CDR1 and CDR2 from the germline V gene are SGHAT and FQNNGV. CDR3 nucleotides: TGTGCCAGCAGCCCCATAGCCCGAGAGGTAGCGGGCAACTACGAGCAGTACTTC. Protein sequence: CASSPIAREVAGNYEQYF.

This chain links TRBV11-2 with TRBJ2-3, with TRBD2 as a possible D gene (5 bases). The CDR3 runs to 14 residues. V lost 5 bases and J lost 0, with 9 bases in between. Germline loops: CDR1 SGHAT, CDR2 FQNNGV. CDR3 residues: CASSPTRSTDTQYF. DNA of the CDR3: TGTGCCAGCAGCCCCACTAGGAGCACAGATACGCAGTATTTT.

V usage is TRBV6-5 and J usage is TRBJ2-7, with 9 bases matching TRBD2. The ends lost 2 bases at V and 2 bases at J; junction bases unmatched: 1. Germline lookup yields CDR1 MNHEY and CDR2 SVGAGI. The CDR3 is 14 amino acids. The CDR3 sequence: CASSYERGAYEQYF. The CDR3 region has the DNA TGTGCCAGCAGTTACGAGCGGGGGGCCTACGAGCAGTACTTC.

V is TRBV30 and J is TRBJ2-3; a possible D gene is TRBD1 (5 bases). Germline V gives CDR1 GTSNPN, CDR2 SVGIG (reference sequence). V lost 8 bases to trimming and J lost 2 bases, with 11 bases between them. CDR3 length: 12 amino acids. CDR3 amino acids: CAGNRYTDTQYF. In nucleotides, the CDR3 is TGTGCCGGGAACAGGTACACAGATACGCAGTATTTT.

The chain recombines TRBV4-1 with TRBJ2-5; D possibly corresponds to TRBD2 (6 bases). CDR3 length equals 16 residues. V was pared by 1 base and J by 2 bases, with 14 bases between. From germline, CDR1 is MGHRA and CDR2 YSYEKL. The CDR3 nucleotides are TGCGCCAGCAGCCAAGTCCGGAGCGGGCCTCAAGAGACCCAGTACTTC. The encoded protein is CASSQVRSGPQETQYF.

The V gene is TRBV9, the J gene TRBJ2-3, with 8 positions matching TRBD2. The CDR3 has 16 residues. Germline assignment: CDR1 SGDLS and CDR2 YYNGEE. Germline trimming cut 0 bases from V and 5 bases from J; bases unmatched to any gene: 8. The chain's CDR3 is CASSVDPAGAEDTQYF. CDR3 bases: TGTGCCAGCAGCGTAGACCCAGCGGGGGCCGAAGATACGCAGTATTTT. The full variable domain, completed using reference TRBV9 and TRBJ2-3, is DSGVTQTPKHLITATGQRVTLRCSPRSGDLSVYWYQQSLDQGLQFLIQYYNGEERAKGNILERFSAQQFPDLHSELNLSSLELGDSALYFCASSVDPAGAEDTQYFGPGTRLTVL.

The rearrangement joins TRBV6-4 to TRBJ1-2; the match to TRBD1 covers 9 bases. From germline, CDR1 is MRHNA and CDR2 SNTAGT. CDR3 size: 16 residues. V shed 7 bases, J shed 13 bases, and the junction held 22 bases outside the gene matches. CDR3 amino acids: CASTLGRLGTGTPCTF. The CDR3, as DNA: TGTGCCAGCACCTTAGGACGCCTCGGGACAGGGACCCCTTGCACCTTC.

The V gene is TRBV6-5, the J gene TRBJ2-2, with 10 bases matching TRBD1. The V segment lost 6 bases and the J segment 7 bases; nucleotides outside the gene matches: 8. This CDR3 region has 15 residues. The germline gives CDR1 MNHEY, CDR2 SVGAGI. The DNA of the CDR3 is TGTGCCAGCAGAAGGGGGACAGGGGAGGACGGGGAGCTGTTTTTT. This sequence encodes CASRRGTGEDGELFF.

The genes are TRBV3-1 (or the pseudogene TRBV3-2) and TRBJ2-5, with 11 bases matching TRBD2. The CDR3 contains 15 residues. Germline assignment: CDR1 LGHDT and CDR2 YNNKEL (reference sequence). V gave up 1 base and J gave up 2 bases; unmatched junction bases: 0. CDR3 sequence: CASSQASGGQETQYF. The CDR3 nucleotides are TGTGCCAGCAGCCAAGCTAGCGGGGGGCAAGAGACCCAGTACTTC.

The rearrangement joins TRBV5-1 to TRBJ1-1, with D possibly matching TRBD1 (6 bases). Germline CDR1 SGHRS, CDR2 YFSETQ. Deletions cut 6 bases from V and 0 bases from J, with 21 bases between. CDR3 size: 17 residues. Here the CDR3 DNA reads TGCGCCAGCACCGGGGCGGGGGCCCCAGGCCTGAACACTGAAGCTTTCTTT. Its protein product is CASTGAGAPGLNTEAFF.

The rearrangement uses TRBV4-1 and TRBJ2-7; 9 positions match TRBD1. The germline gives CDR1 MGHRA, CDR2 YSYEKL. The CDR3 covers 15 residues. V lost 1 base, J lost 4 bases, and 5 bases stayed unmatched. The DNA of the CDR3 is TGCGCCAGCAGCCAAGCTGGGACAGGGTTTTACGAGCAGTACTTC. This sequence encodes CASSQAGTGFYEQYF.

The V gene is TRBV11-1, the J gene TRBJ2-1; TRBD1 agrees at 9 bases. J lost 7 bases, V lost 7 bases, and 11 bases had no gene match. The CDR3 covers 15 residues. CDR1 is SGHAT, CDR2 FQDESV, per germline (reference sequence). Here the CDR3 reads CASKDEDRGGNEQFF. The CDR3, as DNA: TGTGCCAGCAAGGATGAGGACAGGGGAGGAAATGAGCAGTTCTTC.

This clone has a single count. V usage is TRBV27 and J usage is TRBJ2-1; 8 bases align to TRBD2. V was pared by 6 bases and J by 9 bases, with 10 bases of the junction left unmatched. Per the germline V gene, CDR1 is MNHEY and CDR2 is SMNVEV (reference sequence). This CDR3 is 14 amino acids long. Written as DNA, the CDR3 is TGTGCCAGCAGAACCGGACTAGCTGCGGGTGAGCAGTTCTTC. This sequence encodes CASRTGLAAGEQFF.